This entry lists 3 T cell receptor beta chains sequenced from one sample in a study of cytomegalovirus exposure and HLA in healthy donors. The PCR was carried out with 60 Vbeta primers and 13 Jbeta primers. Profiled with immunoSEQ multiplex PCR; TCRdb holds only in-frame clones, not every one. The sample carries some 140,000 clones, 65% to 80% recorded once. The sequenced material came from PBMCs. The receptors derive from a man between 35 and 55 years old in good health and CMV-seronegative.

The rearrangement links TRBV9 to TRBJ2-3; D unclear. V was clipped by 0 bases and J by 5 bases, with 7 bases between them. Germline-derived CDR1 and CDR2 are SGDLS and YYNGEE. The CDR3 spans 13 residues. CDR3 protein: CASSVGVQDTQYF. The CDR3 coding sequence is TGTGCCAGCAGCGTAGGTGTTCAAGATACGCAGTATTTT.

The rearrangement joins TRBV30 to TRBJ2-7; 9 positions agree with TRBD2. The CDR3 is made up of 13 amino acids. Trimming at V came to 5 bases and at J to 2 bases, leaving 4 bases not matched to a gene. From germline, CDR1 is GTSNPN and CDR2 SVGIG (reference sequence). Here the CDR3 DNA reads TGTGCCTGGTCGACTAGCGGAACCTACGAGCAGTACTTC. Its translation: CAWSTSGTYEQYF. The variable domain in full, completed from reference TRBV30 and TRBJ2-7, reads SQTIHQWPATLVQPVGSPLSLECTVEGTSNPNLYWYRQAAGRGLQLLFYSVGIGQISSEVPQNLSASRPQDRQFILSSKKLLLSDSGFYLCAWSTSGTYEQYFGPGTRLTVT.

This chain joins TRBV7-9 and TRBJ2-5; D unresolved. Germline CDR1 SEHNR, CDR2 FQNEAQ (reference sequence). V gave up 3 bases and J gave up 5 bases, with 13 bases separating them. The length of the CDR3 is 14 residues. For the CDR3, the DNA is TGTGCCAGCAGCTTTAGAGTCAACGGGGAGACCCAGTACTTC. This gives the protein CASSFRVNGETQYF.